The T cell receptor (beta chain) described here comes from a study of T cell repertoires and HLA-DP antigens (dated by TCRdb to 2016 to 2019). Study-wide context: The study used an in vitro model of CD4+ T cell alloreactivity against allogeneic HLA-DP presented by transduced HeLa cells. Compared with self, one alloantigen differed at one amino acid in the peptide-binding groove and the other differed at under eleven, modelling structurally similar versus dissimilar alloantigens. Average DNA input was roughly 220 ng for sorted CD137+CD4+ samples, compared with about 1.2 ug for pre-culture CD4+ samples. The three donors, two male and one female, ranged from the 18-to-29 to the 60-to-69 age band.

Untouched CD4+ T cells were isolated from Ficoll-separated PBMC by magnetic bead negative selection, reaching an average purity of around 98%. Magnetic beads were used to isolate untouched CD4+ T cells from Ficoll-separated PBMC, giving approximately 98% purity with negligible CD8+ contamination. Peripheral blood mononuclear cells came from the buffy coats of a few healthy blood donors. All three donors were CMV seronegative. The DNeasy Blood & Tissue Kit was used to extract genomic DNA. Genomic DNA from sorted CD137+CD4+ cells and from pre-culture CD4+ baseline samples of each subject was subjected to TCRB sequencing. The immunoSEQ multiplex PCR, with forward primers for 54 TRBV segments and reverse primers for 13 TRBJ segments, was used to amplify TCRB CDR3 regions. Deep resolution, with a target of approximately 180,000 T cell genomes, was applied to the sequencing of pre-culture CD4+ samples. Sequencing of the amplicons was done on an Illumina HiSeq System, giving 87 bp reads that spanned the CDR3. Per the original workflow: Reads were corrected for PCR and sequencing errors, and CDR3 regions were defined by alignment to IMGT reference sequences. Template and unique rearrangement counts were estimated using synthetic template pools. Clonality was calculated as 1 minus Pielou's evenness. The Daley-Smith estimator was used to estimate richness. Repertoire overlap was measured with Morisita's index. Clones present in cultured samples but not detected in the pre-culture repertoire of the same donor were defined as low-abundance clones. The table was pulled from immuneACCESS by TCRdb, which kept in-frame rearrangements only. Such tables lose some clones; where checked, under half of the loss comes from unresolved V genes, and the rest has no known cause. D and trimming were read from the DNA, whereas the V and J calls and clone size are those reported in that table. The sample yields over 60,000 clones; around four fifths were counted once. Together, the top ten hold roughly 1.5% of the sample.

Based on the germline V gene (reference sequence), the CDR1 and CDR2 sequences are MNHNY and SVGAGI. The CDR3 runs 13 residues from the cysteine to the phenylalanine. Kept here is only the CDR3 DNA, which spans 39 bases and is read in frame from base 1. Trimming costs V 2 bases and J 8 bases, and their ends lie 9 bases apart. Results and caveats for the whole study, not just this receptor: Sorted CD137+ cells showed similar clonality against both alloantigens, at around 0.39, which was much higher than the approximately 0.038 seen in pre-culture samples. Average cumulative frequency of clones undetected before culture was around 36% against one allele and around 50% against the other. The naive and memory CD4+ repertoires were not analysed as separate populations. Limitations included only a few donors, a non-physiological HeLa antigen-presenting system, and the use of total CD4+ responder cells.

Comments on this clone: Its antigen is not yet known. The sample holds no much larger clone one base away, and base qualities are not on file.

Sequences were obtained from CD4+ T cells from PBMCs. The clonotype comes from a man aged 55 to 69 in good health and CMV-seronegative. The rearrangement joined TRBV6-6 to TRBJ1-4, with the D gene not clear enough to name. CDR3 reads: CASSYQVREKLFF. The nucleotide sequence is given as TGTGCCAGCAGTTACCAGGTTCGCGAAAAACTGTTTTTT.